This TCR beta chain was sequenced for a study of T cells in Graves' hyperthyroidism and ophthalmopathy. Findings and limits, study-wide: Prediction of ophthalmopathy progression came a median 6.5 months pre-onset.

The table lists this clonotype with many counts. What it binds is not known. Amplified TCR beta CDR3 regions derived from RNA transcripts. The HTBI primer set drove a first-round RT-PCR of the TCR CDR3. TCRdb fed the multiplex PCR reads into MiXCR, producing one record per CDR3 protein. The profile shows fewer than 650,000 distinct CDR3 sequences, more than 13% of them singletons. Germline V gene lookup returns CDR1 SGHAT and CDR2 FQNNGV. This CDR3 contains 17 residues. The ends lost 1 base at V and 8 bases at J; junction bases unmatched: 15. Disease duration was under 3 months in the ophthalmopathy patients, who also had a Clinical Activity Score of at least 3 and a NOSPECS grade of at least 4. Fresh peripheral blood, approximately 10 ml, yielded the PBMCs.

The TCR was taken from a woman aged 18-35 years with Graves' ophthalmopathy. Sequenced sample: blood. The V gene is TRBV11-2, the J gene TRBJ2-3, with TRBD1 matching 7 bases. The CDR3 DNA reads TGTGCCAGCAGCTTAGTTGATTGGGACAGCCCCGATTTTACGCAGTATTTT. Translated, it gives CASSLVDWDSPDFTQYF. Filled out from reference TRBV11-2 and TRBJ2-3, the complete variable domain reads EAGVAQSPRYKIIEKRQSVAFWCNPISGHATLYWYQQILGQGPKLLIQFQNNGVVDDSQLPKDRFSAERLKGVDSTLKIQPAKLEDSAVYLCASSLVDWDSPDFTQYFGPGTRLTVL.